These 32 T cell receptor beta chains came from one sample sequenced in a study of Graves' ophthalmopathy and Graves' hyperthyroidism (dated by TCRdb to the late 2010s). The reads were generated on an Illumina HiSeq 2000. TCR beta CDR3 regions were amplified from RNA transcripts for repertoire sequencing. A first-round RT-PCR used HTBI primers with the Qiagen OneStep RT-PCR kit, followed by a second-round multiplex PCR, size selection and purification. TCRdb took the public reads, trimmed them with fastp at Q25, ran MiXCR for clone calling and kept in-frame beta chains. Each entry is one CDR3 protein sequence, shown with its most common DNA and genes. The sample table lists nearly 400,000 distinct CDR3 sequences, 18% of them with a count of one. The top ten hold 1.6% of the sample. The specimen sequenced was peripheral blood. Source of these receptors: a woman aged 18-30 years with Graves' ophthalmopathy. Donor details come from another sample of the same person, matched by shared clones.

This clonotype was counted ten times or more. The gene calls are TRBV7-2 and TRBJ1-2, with D perhaps TRBD1 (5 bases). Deletions cut 6 bases from V and 0 bases from J, with 14 bases between. Germline assignment: CDR1 SGHTA and CDR2 FQGNSA. The CDR3 is 15 residues long. CDR3 sequence reads: CASSYRDGPNYGYTF. CDR3 bases: TGTGCCAGCAGTTACCGGGACGGTCCTAACTATGGCTACACCTTC.

This clonotype showed up many times. The chain links TRBV30 to TRBJ2-2; 11 nucleotides match TRBD2. J was trimmed by 3 bases and V by 5 bases; bases with no gene match: 20. Germline CDR1 is GTSNPN and CDR2 is SVGIG (reference sequence). The CDR3 runs 20 residues. This chain's CDR3 is CAWYPLGVTSGRGDTGELFF. CDR3 in DNA: TGTGCCTGGTATCCTTTAGGGGTTACTAGCGGGAGAGGGGACACCGGGGAGCTGTTTTTT.

This clonotype has ten or more counts. As the CDR3 is not closed by the conserved phenylalanine or tryptophan, this likely results from a read error. The DNA is omitted, as the CDR3 cannot be located on it reliably, and the CDR3 follows TCRdb's listing. The rearrangement links TRBV4-2 to TRBJ1-1. The CDR3 is 15 amino acids long, termini counted. In germline, CDR1 is LGHNA, CDR2 YNFKEQ. CDR3 sequence: CASSQGTEKGPRSFP.

The table lists this clonotype with many counts. This sequence joins TRBV11-2 and TRBJ2-7; D assignment may be TRBD1 or TRBD2 (5 bases each). Germline V lookup: CDR1 SGHAT, CDR2 FQNNGV. The CDR3 spans 14 residues. Trimming stripped 2 bases from V and 5 bases from J, with 13 bases between. CDR3 protein: CASSLWGSGDEQYF. The CDR3 DNA follows: TGTGCCAGCAGCTTATGGGGGTCCGGCGACGAGCAGTACTTC.

This clonotype was seen repeatedly, ten times or more. The CDR3 reads CASSLLAGGPETQYF. CDR3 in DNA: TGTGCCAGCAGCTTACTAGCGGGGGGGCCAGAGACCCAGTACTTC. The chain joins TRBV7-3 to TRBJ2-5; 12 bases align to TRBD2. V lost 2 bases, J lost 4 bases, and 2 bases stayed unmatched. Germline CDR1 is SGHTA and CDR2 is FQGTGA. The CDR3 spans 15 residues.

The sample holds many counts of this clonotype. The chain employs TRBV29-1 and TRBJ1-1; perhaps TRBD1 as D (5 bases). The V end lost 3 bases, the J end lost 11 bases, and 13 bases lay between the germline ends. Per germline, CDR1 SQVTM and CDR2 ANQGSEA. The CDR3 runs 11 residues. The CDR3 loop is CSVEGQDSAFF. Written as DNA, the CDR3 is TGCAGCGTTGAGGGGCAGGATTCGGCTTTCTTT. Variable domain in full (rest from reference TRBV29-1 and TRBJ1-1): SAVISQKPSRDICQRGTSLTIQCQVDSQVTMMFWYRQQPGQSLTLIATANQGSEATYESGFVIDKFPISRPNLTFSTLTVSNMSPEDSSIYLCSVEGQDSAFFGQGTRLTVV.

The sample holds many counts of this clonotype. The chain is built from TRBV28 and TRBJ2-7, with a weak D call TRBD1 (6 bases). The CDR3 has 15 residues. Germline V lookup: CDR1 MDHEN, CDR2 SYDVKM. V lost 5 bases and J 3 bases, leaving 17 bases between the germline ends. DNA of the CDR3: TGTGCCAGCAGTCGCCAAGGACAGATCTACTACGAGCAGTACTTC. Translating it yields CASSRQGQIYYEQYF.

The chain links TRBV29-1 to TRBJ1-1, with TRBD1 identical over 8 bases. CDR1 and CDR2 (germline): SQVTM, ANQGSEA. The CDR3 consists of 13 residues. J gave up 1 base and V 4 bases, and 2 bases lay outside the gene matches. The CDR3 region has the DNA TGCAGCGTTGGACAGGGGACGAACACTGAAGCTTTCTTT. Its protein is CSVGQGTNTEAFF.

This clonotype was recorded many times. This chain uses TRBV12-5 with TRBJ2-2; the D is unclear. CDR1 and CDR2 from the germline V gene are LGHNT and FRNRAP. V was trimmed by 6 bases and J by 3 bases, leaving 11 bases between them. This CDR3 contains 14 residues. The CDR3 nucleotides are TGTGCTAGTGGCACCGACGGGTACACCGGGGAGCTGTTTTTT. This codes for CASGTDGYTGELFF.

This clonotype was seen many times. This chain joins TRBV12-3 or TRBV12-4 and TRBJ2-7; maybe TRBD2 (5 bases). V gave up 6 bases and J gave up 3 bases, with 9 bases separating them. The CDR3 length is 12 residues. CDR3 sequence: CASSTAGYEQYF. The CDR3 DNA sequence: TGTGCCAGCAGCACGGCGGGCTACGAGCAGTACTTC.

This clonotype was detected ten times or more. This rearrangement joins TRBV15 to TRBJ2-5; 9 bases agree with TRBD1. CDR3 length: 15 amino acids. From germline, CDR1 is LNHNV and CDR2 YYDKDF (reference sequence). With V trimmed by 4 bases and J by 5 bases, 8 bases remained unmatched. CDR3 in DNA: TGTGCCACCAGCATCAGACAGGGGGAGTACGAGACCCAGTACTTC. As protein: CATSIRQGEYETQYF.

This clonotype was counted a single time. This sequence joins TRBV6-5 and TRBJ2-5, with D perhaps given as TRBD1 or TRBD2 (5 bases each). Trimming removed 3 bases at V and 5 bases at J, with 19 bases between. CDR1 and CDR2 from the germline V gene are MNHEY and SVGAGI. The CDR3 sequence is 16 residues long. CDR3 DNA sequence: TGTGCCAGCAGTTATTGGGGCCTAGCAACCCCTGAGACCCAGTACTTC. Its translation: CASSYWGLATPETQYF.

Ten or more counts support this clonotype. This chain joins TRBV15 and TRBJ2-7; a possible D gene is TRBD1 (5 bases). CDR1 and CDR2 (germline): LNHNV, YYDKDF (reference sequence). The CDR3 length is 15 residues. V lost 1 base and J lost 6, with 16 bases in between. Here the CDR3 reads CATSRAPTEGREQYF. In nucleotides, the CDR3 is TGTGCCACCAGCAGAGCCCCGACAGAAGGGCGCGAGCAGTACTTC.

This sequence joins TRBV7-2 and TRBJ1-2; 8 positions agree with TRBD1. Unmatched junction bases numbered 8, after V lost 5 bases and J lost 6 bases. The germline CDR1 and CDR2 sequences are SGHTA and FQGNSA. CDR3 length: 14 residues. CDR3 nucleotides: TGTGCCAGCAGCCCAGGGGGCGTTTTGAATGGCTACACCTTC. Translated: CASSPGGVLNGYTF.

This clonotype was counted many times. CDR3 sequence: CSARDRDRDNNSPLHF. The CDR3 region has the DNA TGCAGTGCTAGAGATAGGGACAGGGACAACAATTCACCCCTCCACTTT. The chain has TRBV20-1 and TRBJ1-6; 9 positions match TRBD1. V lost 0 bases to trimming and J lost 7 bases; unmatched junction nucleotides: 7. Looked up from germline, CDR1 is DFQATT and CDR2 is SNEGSKA (reference sequence). The CDR3 consists of 16 residues.

This clonotype was recorded at least ten times. The V call is TRBV12-3 or TRBV12-4, the J call TRBJ2-5; 9 nucleotides agree with TRBD1. The V segment lost 6 bases and the J segment 5 bases; nucleotides outside the gene matches: 7. The CDR3 consists of 14 residues. CDR3: CASRTTGGGETQYF. Written as DNA, the CDR3 is TGTGCCAGCAGGACTACAGGGGGCGGGGAGACCCAGTACTTC.

This clonotype was detected ten times or more. This sequence joins TRBV7-9 and TRBJ2-7, with D possibly matching TRBD1 (5 bases). Trimming removed 4 bases from V and 3 bases from J, with 16 bases in between. CDR3 size: 15 residues. Per germline, CDR1 SEHNR and CDR2 FQNEAQ (reference sequence). The CDR3 DNA reads as TGTGCCAGCAGCTCCCAGAGCAGGGTCGGCTACGAGCAGTACTTC. Translating gives CASSSQSRVGYEQYF.

This clonotype showed up many times. The rearrangement joins TRBV19 to TRBJ1-6; perhaps TRBD1 as D (5 bases). Germline CDR1 is LNHDA and CDR2 is SQIVND (reference sequence). Trimming took 4 bases from V and 6 from J, leaving 13 bases between them. The CDR3 covers 15 residues. In DNA, the CDR3 is TGTGCCAGTAGTAGAGGGACGGCACGTAATTCACCCCTCCACTTT. Translating gives CASSRGTARNSPLHF.

This clonotype was counted ten times or more. The chain joins TRBV9 to TRBJ2-7; D is possibly TRBD2 (6 bases). Trimming removed 0 bases at V and 3 bases at J, with 10 bases between. The CDR3 sequence is 14 residues long. Germline CDR1 and CDR2: SGDLS and YYNGEE. The CDR3 is CASSVAGGNYEQYF. CDR3 sequence (DNA): TGTGCCAGCAGCGTAGCCGGGGGAAACTACGAGCAGTACTTC.

The V and J genes are TRBV15 and TRBJ2-7; D possibly corresponds to TRBD2 (6 bases). V was pared by 8 bases and J by 5 bases, with 43 bases between. Germline V gene sequence: CDR1 LNHNV, CDR2 YYDKDF (reference sequence). This CDR3 spans 22 amino acids. The CDR3 DNA reads as TGTGCCACCCAGGACTGGGGTGGGAGGAACCTGCCGCTCCGACCCAGATTCAACGAGCAGTACTTC. Its protein is CATQDWGGRNLPLRPRFNEQYF.

This clonotype was detected ten times or more. This sequence joins TRBV28 and TRBJ2-7, with 11 bases matching TRBD2. J lost 5 bases, V lost 3 bases, and 12 bases had no gene match. This CDR3 is built from 17 residues. Germline V gene lookup returns CDR1 MDHEN and CDR2 SYDVKM. DNA for the CDR3: TGTGCCAGCAGTTTTTCCTACCAGACTAGCGGGGTAAACGAGCAGTACTTC. Translation gives CASSFSYQTSGVNEQYF. The full variable domain, rest sourced from reference TRBV28 and TRBJ2-7, is DVKVTQSSRYLVKRTGEKVFLECVQDMDHENMFWYRQDPGLGLRLIYFSYDVKMKEKGDIPEGYSVSREKKERFSLILESASTNQTSMYLCASSFSYQTSGVNEQYFGPGTRLTVT.

This clonotype appeared many times. The rearrangement links TRBV20-1 to TRBJ2-5; D remains ambiguous. V was pared by 3 bases and J by 0 bases, with 8 bases between. The germline V gene encodes CDR1 DFQATT and CDR2 SNEGSKA (reference sequence). This CDR3 comprises 13 residues. The CDR3 DNA reads as TGCAGTGCTAGGTCAGACGACCAAGAGACCCAGTACTTC. This encodes CSARSDDQETQYF.

There are many counts of this clonotype. This sequence may be a read error, since a much larger clone differs from it by one base. The chain combines TRBV12-3 or TRBV12-4 with TRBJ2-4; D might be TRBD1 (5 bases). The CDR3 is made up of 16 amino acids. The V and J ends lost 5 bases and 8 bases respectively, with 22 bases between them. CDR3 sequence reads: CASSVSWTPHRDIQYF. DNA for the CDR3: TGTGCCAGCAGTGTCTCATGGACACCCCATCGGGACATTCAGTACTTC.

This rearrangement joins TRBV3-1 to TRBJ2-7; perhaps TRBD1 as D (5 bases). Germline V gene sequence: CDR1 LGHDT, CDR2 YNNKEL (reference sequence). This CDR3 comprises 14 residues. V lost 1 base and J lost 2, with 9 bases in between. The CDR3 loop reads CASSQATAAYEQYF. In DNA form, the CDR3 reads TGTGCCAGCAGCCAAGCGACAGCCGCCTACGAGCAGTACTTC.

This clonotype was seen many times. The chain employs TRBV20-1 and TRBJ2-6; TRBD1 or TRBD2 may be the D gene (5 bases each). This CDR3 is 12 amino acids long. Germline V CDR1 and CDR2: DFQATT, SNEGSKA (reference sequence). The V end lost 5 bases, the J end lost 9 bases, and 11 bases lay between the germline ends. This chain's CDR3 is CSAEGPSNVLTF. CDR3 coding DNA: TGCAGTGCTGAGGGACCCAGCAACGTCCTGACTTTC.

This clonotype has at least ten counts. V gene TRBV20-1 combines with J gene TRBJ2-2, with D possibly being TRBD2 (6 bases). CDR1 is DFQATT and CDR2 is SNEGSKA in the germline V gene (reference sequence). Trimming stripped 3 bases from V and 0 bases from J, with 20 bases between. The CDR3 is 18 residues long. CDR3: CSASSDLYSGSNTGELFF. The CDR3 region has the DNA TGCAGTGCTAGTTCAGATTTGTATAGCGGATCGAACACCGGGGAGCTGTTTTTT.

This clonotype was seen repeatedly, ten times or more. J is TRBJ1-6 and V is TRBV7-2; TRBD1 aligns across 10 bases. V dropped 5 bases and J dropped 14; count of bases not matched to a gene: 9. CDR3 length: 14 amino acids. CDR1 SGHTA and CDR2 FQGNSA come from the germline V gene. The DNA for the CDR3 is TGTGCCAGCAGCCCTCGACAGGGGGCAGTATCCCTCCACTTT. Amino acids: CASSPRQGAVSLHF.

This clonotype has at least ten counts. The chain combines TRBV7-2 with TRBJ2-7, with a possible D match to TRBD2 (6 bases). The V gene lost 2 bases and the J gene lost 7 bases, with 9 bases spanning the gap. The length of the CDR3 is 12 residues. Germline values: CDR1 SGHTA, CDR2 FQGNSA. In DNA form, the CDR3 reads TGTGCCAGCAGCTTAAGGGCGGGGGAGCAGTACTTC. Protein: CASSLRAGEQYF. Together with reference TRBV7-2 and TRBJ2-7, the CDR3 gives the full variable domain: GAGVSQSPSNKVTEKGKDVELRCDPISGHTALYWYRQSLGQGLEFLIYFQGNSAPDKSGLPSDRFSAERTGGSVSTLTIQRTQQEDSAVYLCASSLRAGEQYFGPGTRLTVT.

The chain uses TRBV6-2 or TRBV6-3 and TRBJ2-1; D is unresolved. This CDR3 contains 11 residues. With 6 bases removed from V and 10 bases from J, the gap between germline ends came to 10 bases. Germline CDR1 MNHEY, CDR2 SVGEGT. The CDR3 loop reads CASSPGREQFF. CDR3 DNA sequence: TGTGCCAGCAGCCCAGGAAGGGAGCAGTTCTTC.

This clonotype occurred many times. The chain uses TRBV28 and TRBJ2-7, with a weak D call TRBD2 (6 bases). V gave up 3 bases and J gave up 0 bases, with 18 bases separating them. Germline V gene sequence: CDR1 MDHEN, CDR2 SYDVKM. This CDR3 has 17 residues. CDR3 in amino acids: CASSFLRREPSSYEQYF. The CDR3 region has the DNA TGTGCCAGCAGTTTTCTGAGGAGGGAACCTAGCTCCTACGAGCAGTACTTC.

This clonotype was recorded at least ten times. The gene calls are TRBV12-3 or TRBV12-4 and TRBJ2-3; D unresolved. V lost 7 bases, J lost 0 bases, and 5 bases lay in between. This CDR3 comprises 12 residues. The CDR3 nucleotides are TGTGCCAGCATGGCTAGCACAGATACGCAGTATTTT. It encodes CASMASTDTQYF.

V is TRBV4-2 and J is TRBJ2-2; D may correspond to TRBD1 or TRBD2 (5 bases each). Trimming took off 0 bases at V and 4 bases at J, with 12 bases between the two ends. CDR3 length: 16 residues. Germline values: CDR1 LGHNA, CDR2 YNFKEQ. Here the CDR3 DNA reads TGTGCCAGCAGCCAAGAGGGAACGGGACCCACCGGGGAGCTGTTTTTT. Its translation is CASSQEGTGPTGELFF.